The present T cell receptor (beta chain) was sequenced within a study of regulatory T cells. Study-level results: In CD3G deficiency, regulatory T cells had lower Shannon diversity than autologous conventional CD4+ and control regulatory cells. Patient Treg samples had roughly tenfold fewer unique productive TRB reads than controls.

In regard to this clone: Antigen specificity is unknown.

Trimming pared 5 bases from V and 2 bases from J, leaving 16 bases between. The CDR3 totals 15 residues. CDR1 is MDHEN, CDR2 SYDVKM, per germline. Amplification used 52 TRBV primers and 13 TRBJ primers. Profiled with immunoSEQ multiplex PCR; TCRdb holds only in-frame clones, not every one. The sample consists of a few thousand clones, about 94% of them appearing once. The material sequenced was CD4+ Tregs sorted from blood. This TCR came from a person between 18 and 35 years old with CD3G deficiency. The chain carries TRBV28 and TRBJ2-7, with a possible D match to TRBD1 (5 bases). DNA of the CDR3: TGTGCCAGCAGTCGAGAAGGGGCTCTTACCTACGAGCAGTACTTC. The encoded protein is CASSREGALTYEQYF.